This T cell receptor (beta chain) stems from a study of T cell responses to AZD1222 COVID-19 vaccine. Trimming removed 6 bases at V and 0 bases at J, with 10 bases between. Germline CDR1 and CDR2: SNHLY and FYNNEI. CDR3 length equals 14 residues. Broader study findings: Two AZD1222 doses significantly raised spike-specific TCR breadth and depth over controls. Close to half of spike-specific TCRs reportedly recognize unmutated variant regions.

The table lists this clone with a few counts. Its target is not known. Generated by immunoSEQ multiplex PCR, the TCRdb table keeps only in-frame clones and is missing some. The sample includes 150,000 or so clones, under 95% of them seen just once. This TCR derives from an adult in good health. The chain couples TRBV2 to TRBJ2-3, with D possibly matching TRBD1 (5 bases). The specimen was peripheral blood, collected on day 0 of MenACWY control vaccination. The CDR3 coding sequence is TGTGCCAGCAGCAGGACACAGAGCACAGATACGCAGTATTTT. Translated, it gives CASSRTQSTDTQYF.